These 13 T cell receptor beta chains originate from one sample sequenced in a study of PD-1 blockade in classical Hodgkin lymphoma. Every single patient, without exception, relapsed after autologous stem cell transplantation, and brentuximab vedotin exposure varied. Here immunoSEQ multiplex PCR was the method, and the copy in TCRdb shows in-frame clones only, minus some. The sample lists about 98,000 clones, roughly 92% occurring once. This sample comprised peripheral blood mononuclear cells (PBMCs), obtained at baseline. The source of these receptors is a human donor with classical Hodgkin lymphoma.

This chain connects TRBV5-8 to TRBJ1-2; D ambiguous. CDR3 size: 15 residues. Trimming cost V 0 bases and J 1 base, with 10 bases left between them. Germline assignment: CDR1 SGHTS and CDR2 YDEGEE. DNA for the CDR3: TGTGCCAGCAGCTTGGGGGCAGGAGGTAACTATGGCTACACCTTC. Its protein product is CASSLGAGGNYGYTF.

This clone showed up just once. This chain connects TRBV18 to TRBJ2-5, with D perhaps matching TRBD1 or TRBD2 (6 bases each). This CDR3 has 15 residues. V was shortened by 3 bases and J by 4 bases, with 15 bases between the two germline ends. Germline values: CDR1 KGHSH, CDR2 LQKENI. CDR3 residues: CASSPEVGGGETQYF. CDR3 sequence (DNA): TGTGCCAGCTCACCCGAAGTGGGGGGCGGAGAGACCCAGTACTTC.

V usage is TRBV27 and J usage is TRBJ2-2, with 8 nucleotides matching TRBD1. Germline-derived CDR1 and CDR2 are MNHEY and SMNVEV (reference sequence). This CDR3 contains 17 residues. V lost 2 bases and J lost 8; bases outside the gene matches: 13. The CDR3 loop reads CASSLGPGQALSGELFF. Written as DNA, the CDR3 is TGTGCCAGCAGTTTAGGGCCGGGACAGGCCCTTTCTGGGGAGCTGTTTTTT.

The V gene is TRBV28, the J gene TRBJ2-7; 8 nucleotides agree with TRBD1. Germline V gene sequence: CDR1 MDHEN, CDR2 SYDVKM. V shed 6 bases, J shed 0 bases, and the junction held 7 bases outside the gene matches. This CDR3 is 15 amino acids long. CDR3 protein: CASSPPGQASYEQYF. The CDR3 coding sequence is TGTGCCAGCAGCCCACCGGGACAGGCCTCCTACGAGCAGTACTTC.

V and J are TRBV30 and TRBJ2-7, with D possibly called TRBD1 or TRBD2 (5 bases each). The CDR3 length is 13 residues. The germline CDR1 and CDR2 sequences are GTSNPN and SVGIG (reference sequence). V shed 2 bases and J shed 0 bases, with 8 bases lying between them. In nucleotides, the CDR3 is TGTGCCTGGAGTCCAGGGAGCTCCTACGAGCAGTACTTC. Its translation: CAWSPGSSYEQYF.

The genes are TRBV5-8 and TRBJ1-5; D call uncertain. V was cut by 0 bases and J by 0 bases, with 7 bases left in between. Looked up from germline, CDR1 is SGHTS and CDR2 is YDEGEE. The CDR3 covers 15 residues. The CDR3 DNA is TGTGCCAGCAGCTTGGGGCAGTCTAGCAATCAGCCCCAGCATTTT. Protein product: CASSLGQSSNQPQHF.

V usage is TRBV28 and J usage is TRBJ2-7, with TRBD1 identical over 10 bases. Germline V gives CDR1 MDHEN, CDR2 SYDVKM. This CDR3 region has 15 residues. The V and J ends lost 2 bases and 7 bases, in that order; junction bases with no gene match: 8. Here the CDR3 reads CASSLGGQGLEEQYF. The CDR3 DNA reads as TGTGCCAGCAGTTTAGGGGGACAGGGGCTCGAGGAGCAGTACTTC.

This chain links TRBV2 with TRBJ2-7; unclear D gene. The CDR3 is made up of 12 amino acids. Trimming cost V 7 bases and J 3 bases, with 10 bases left between them. The germline V gene has CDR1 SNHLY and CDR2 FYNNEI. CDR3 DNA sequence: TGTGCCAGCACGTACTCAGGCTACGAGCAGTACTTC. It translates to CASTYSGYEQYF.

This clone turned up a few times. The V and J genes are TRBV5-1 and TRBJ1-2; 7 positions match TRBD1. Per germline, CDR1 SGHRS and CDR2 YFSETQ. The CDR3 extends over 14 amino acids. Losses at the gene ends were 3 bases for V and 8 bases for J; bases not matched to a gene: 10. CDR3 amino acids: CASSSPLGQRGYTF. In DNA form, the CDR3 reads TGCGCCAGCAGCTCCCCCCTGGGACAGAGAGGCTACACCTTC.

The V and J genes are TRBV2 and TRBJ1-4, with TRBD1 matching 9 bases. The germline CDR1 and CDR2 sequences are SNHLY and FYNNEI. CDR3 length equals 17 residues. The V and J ends lost 8 bases and 10 bases, in that order; junction bases with no gene match: 20. CDR3 in amino acids: CASYPRGRGQGIGKLFF. The CDR3 DNA sequence: TGTGCCAGCTACCCCAGGGGACGGGGACAGGGTATCGGAAAACTGTTTTTT.

The chain links TRBV27 to TRBJ2-1, with 7 bases lining up with TRBD1. CDR3 length equals 14 residues. The V gene's germline CDR1 is MNHEY and CDR2 SMNVEV (reference sequence). V dropped 5 bases and J dropped 6; count of bases not matched to a gene: 7. The CDR3 loop is CASSPTTGSNEQFF. As DNA, the CDR3 is TGTGCCAGCAGTCCCACGACAGGGAGCAATGAGCAGTTCTTC.

The rearrangement links TRBV14 to TRBJ2-7; D is tentatively TRBD1 or TRBD2 (6 bases each). Trimming cost V 4 bases and J 2 bases, with 18 bases left between them. This CDR3 region has 16 residues. Germline lookup yields CDR1 SGHDN and CDR2 FVKESK. The CDR3 reads CASSLLRGLGTYEQYF. CDR3 in DNA: TGTGCCAGCAGCCTTTTACGGGGGCTAGGGACCTACGAGCAGTACTTC.

The chain combines TRBV28 with TRBJ1-5; D possibly corresponds to TRBD1 (6 bases). From germline, CDR1 is MDHEN and CDR2 SYDVKM. V was shortened by 11 bases and J by 2 bases, with 16 bases between the two germline ends. This CDR3 spans 14 amino acids. The CDR3 sequence: CAGGGGRGNQPQHF. The CDR3 DNA is TGTGCCGGAGGGGGGGGACGGGGCAATCAGCCCCAGCATTTT.